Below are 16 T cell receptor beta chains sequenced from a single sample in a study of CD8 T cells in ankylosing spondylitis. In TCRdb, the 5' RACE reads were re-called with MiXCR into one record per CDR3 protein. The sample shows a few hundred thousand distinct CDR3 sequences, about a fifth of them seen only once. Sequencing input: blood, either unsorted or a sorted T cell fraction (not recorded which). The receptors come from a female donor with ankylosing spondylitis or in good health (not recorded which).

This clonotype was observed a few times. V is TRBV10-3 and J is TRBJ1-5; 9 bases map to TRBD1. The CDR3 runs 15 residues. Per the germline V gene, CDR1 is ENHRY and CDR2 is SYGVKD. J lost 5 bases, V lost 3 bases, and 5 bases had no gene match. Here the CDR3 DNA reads TGTGCCATCAGTGAACGACAGGGGGGTGATCAGCCCCAGCATTTT. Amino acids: CAISERQGGDQPQHF.

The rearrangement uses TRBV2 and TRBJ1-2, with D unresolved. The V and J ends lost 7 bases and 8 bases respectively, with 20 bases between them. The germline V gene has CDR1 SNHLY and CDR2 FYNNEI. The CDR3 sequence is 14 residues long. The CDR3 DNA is TGTGCCAGCACCATAGGGCGGGAGGACCCCGGCTACACCTTC. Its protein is CASTIGREDPGYTF.

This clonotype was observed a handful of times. As DNA, the CDR3 is TGTGCCACCAGCAGAGGTGGCAGGTCCTACAATGAGCAGTTCTTC. Amino acid sequence: CATSRGGRSYNEQFF. J is TRBJ2-1 and V is TRBV15; no firm D call. The V gene lost 1 base and the J gene lost 1 base, with 8 bases spanning the gap. Looked up from germline, CDR1 is LNHNV and CDR2 is YYDKDF (reference sequence). The CDR3 contains 15 residues.

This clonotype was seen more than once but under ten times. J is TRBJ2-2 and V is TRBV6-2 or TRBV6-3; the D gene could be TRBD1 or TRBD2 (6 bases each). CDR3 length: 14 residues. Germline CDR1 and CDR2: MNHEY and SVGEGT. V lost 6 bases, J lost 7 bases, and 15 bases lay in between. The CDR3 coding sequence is TGTGCCAGCAGCCCCCGGGGGCCTGACGGGGAGCTGTTTTTT. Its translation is CASSPRGPDGELFF.

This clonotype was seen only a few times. The CDR3 bases are TGTGCCAGCAGCGGGATTTACAATGAGCAGTTCTTC. It translates to CASSGIYNEQFF. The chain is built from TRBV6-2 or TRBV6-3 and TRBJ2-1, with D possibly matching TRBD2 (5 bases). V was cut by 6 bases and J by 4 bases, with 7 bases left in between. This CDR3 is built from 12 residues. CDR1 and CDR2 (germline): MNHEY, SVGEGT.

CDR3 nucleotide sequence: TGTGCCAGCAGCCAATTGTCGGTGGGAGAGACCCAGTACTTC. Translating gives CASSQLSVGETQYF. This chain uses TRBV28 with TRBJ2-5; D is undetermined. The CDR3 runs 14 residues. Germline-derived CDR1 and CDR2 are MDHEN and SYDVKM. V lost 6 bases to trimming and J lost 4 bases, with 15 bases between them.

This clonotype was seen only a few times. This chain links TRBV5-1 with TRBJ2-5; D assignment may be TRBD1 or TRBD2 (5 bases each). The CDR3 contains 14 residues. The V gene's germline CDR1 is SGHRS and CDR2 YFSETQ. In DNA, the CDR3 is TGCGCGACCAAAGAGGGGTGGACGCAAGAGACCCAGTACTTC. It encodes CATKEGWTQETQYF.

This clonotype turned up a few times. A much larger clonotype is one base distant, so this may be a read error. CDR3 region: CSAPDRAYEQYF. CDR3 nucleotide sequence: TGCAGTGCTCCGGACAGGGCCTACGAGCAGTACTTC. V and J are TRBV20-1 and TRBJ2-7, with 8 positions matching TRBD1. Losses at the gene ends were 5 bases for V and 2 bases for J; bases not matched to a gene: 2. The CDR3 consists of 12 residues. Germline V gene sequence: CDR1 DFQATT, CDR2 SNEGSKA (reference sequence).

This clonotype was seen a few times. CDR3 loop: CASSLVAGGAGELFF. CDR3 in DNA: TGTGCCAGCAGCTTAGTAGCAGGGGGTGCCGGGGAGCTGTTTTTT. This chain joins TRBV11-2 and TRBJ2-2; 7 nucleotides agree with TRBD1. V shed 1 base and J 6 bases; nucleotides not matched to a gene: 5. Germline CDR1 and CDR2: SGHAT and FQNNGV. CDR3 length: 15 residues. Full variable domain (remainder filled in from reference TRBV11-2 and TRBJ2-2): EAGVAQSPRYKIIEKRQSVAFWCNPISGHATLYWYQQILGQGPKLLIQFQNNGVVDDSQLPKDRFSAERLKGVDSTLKIQPAKLEDSAVYLCASSLVAGGAGELFFGEGSRLTVL.

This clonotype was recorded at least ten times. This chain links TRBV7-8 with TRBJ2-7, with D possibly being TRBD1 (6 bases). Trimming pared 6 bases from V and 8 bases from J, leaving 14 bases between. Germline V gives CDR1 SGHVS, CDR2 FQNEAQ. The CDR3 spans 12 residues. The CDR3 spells CASSRDRSQQYF. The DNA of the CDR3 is TGTGCCAGCAGTCGTGACAGGAGCCAGCAGTACTTC.

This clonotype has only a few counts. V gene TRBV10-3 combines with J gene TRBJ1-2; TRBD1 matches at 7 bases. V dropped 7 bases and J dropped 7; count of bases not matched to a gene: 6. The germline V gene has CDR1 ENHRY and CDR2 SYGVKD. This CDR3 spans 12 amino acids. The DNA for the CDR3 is TGTGCCATCAACCAGGGGGAATCTGGCTACACCTTC. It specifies CAINQGESGYTF.

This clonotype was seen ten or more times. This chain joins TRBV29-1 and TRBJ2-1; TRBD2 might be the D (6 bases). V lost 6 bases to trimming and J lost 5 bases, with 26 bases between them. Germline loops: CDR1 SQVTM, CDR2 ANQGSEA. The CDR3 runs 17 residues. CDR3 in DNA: TGCAGCGTCCTCCCGGCCTTTTTAGCGGAGAGGAACAATGAGCAGTTCTTC. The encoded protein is CSVLPAFLAERNNEQFF.

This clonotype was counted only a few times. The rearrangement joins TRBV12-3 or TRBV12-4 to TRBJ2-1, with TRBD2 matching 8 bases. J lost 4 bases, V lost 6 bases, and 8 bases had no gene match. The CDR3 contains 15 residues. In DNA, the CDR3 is TGTGCCAGCAGAGAGAGCGGGAGAGTTTACAATGAGCAGTTCTTC. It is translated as CASRESGRVYNEQFF.

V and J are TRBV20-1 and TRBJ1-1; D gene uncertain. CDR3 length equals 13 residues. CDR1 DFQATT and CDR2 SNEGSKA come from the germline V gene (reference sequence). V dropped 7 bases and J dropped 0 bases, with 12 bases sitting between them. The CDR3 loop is CSGTSALNTEAFF. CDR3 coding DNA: TGCAGTGGTACCTCCGCCCTGAACACTGAAGCTTTCTTT.

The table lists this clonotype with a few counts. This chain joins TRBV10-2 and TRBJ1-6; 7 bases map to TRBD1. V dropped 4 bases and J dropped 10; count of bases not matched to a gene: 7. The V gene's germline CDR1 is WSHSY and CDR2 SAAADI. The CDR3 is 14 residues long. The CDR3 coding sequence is TGCGCCAGCAGTGCGTCAGGGGGGCCGTCACCCCTCCACTTT. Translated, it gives CASSASGGPSPLHF.

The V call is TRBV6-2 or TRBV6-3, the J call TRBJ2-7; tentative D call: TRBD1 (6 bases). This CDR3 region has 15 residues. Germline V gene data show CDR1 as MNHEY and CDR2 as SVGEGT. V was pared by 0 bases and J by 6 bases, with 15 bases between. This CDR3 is CASSYSTGTRFEQYF. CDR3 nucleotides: TGTGCCAGCAGTTACTCGACGGGGACACGGTTCGAGCAGTACTTC.